This T cell receptor beta chain is from a study of T-cell reconstitution after alpha-beta-depleted transplantation in children. This CDR3 region has 15 residues. Germline V gives CDR1 MDHEN, CDR2 SYDVKM. J lost 5 bases, V lost 6 bases, and 9 bases had no gene match. The authors prepared the TCRbeta library with unique molecular identifiers. TCRdb itself ran the PCR reads through MiXCR, one entry per CDR3 protein. The sample has about 610,000 distinct CDR3 sequences; about 10% are singletons. The sequenced sample was PBMCs from the stem cell graft donor, obtained from the stem cell graft. This receptor was taken from a human donor who donated a stem cell graft to a child with acute myeloid leukemia. The chain uses TRBV28 and TRBJ2-3; 9 bases agree with TRBD2. The CDR3 loop reads CASRERLAARDTQYF. The CDR3 DNA reads TGTGCCAGCAGGGAACGACTAGCGGCCCGAGATACGCAGTATTTT.